This T cell receptor beta chain was sequenced during a study of T cell clones after liver transplantation. Study context: Immunosuppression withdrawal was tried within 2 years after liver transplantation in this trial. A pre-transplant mixed lymphocyte reaction with TCRbeta sequencing defined graft-donor-reactive clones followed in post-transplant blood.

The method was immunoSEQ multiplex PCR; TCRdb's version includes in-frame clones alone and lacks a portion of them. The sample holds roughly 15,000 clones, 82% seen once. Study conclusions and caveats: Migration into the graft, not deletion, may explain lost graft donor-reactive T cells.

Details on this clone: Its specificity is unknown.

Germline loops: CDR1 SGHDT, CDR2 YYEEEE. This CDR3 spans 12 amino acids. V was trimmed by 1 base and J by 6 bases, leaving 4 bases between them. The sample was CD8+ T cells from blood, taken roughly 50 months after liver transplant. V gene TRBV5-6 combines with J gene TRBJ1-4; D call uncertain. This receptor was taken from a human patient who received a liver transplant. Some T cells may have originated in the graft donor. The CDR3 is CASSLMDEKLFF. The CDR3 DNA reads TGTGCCAGCAGCTTGATGGATGAAAAACTGTTTTTT.